This T cell receptor (beta chain) was sequenced in a study of cytomegalovirus exposure and HLA in healthy donors. The CDR3 totals 15 residues. The V gene's germline CDR1 is SGDLS and CDR2 YYNGEE. Unmatched junction bases numbered 7, after V lost 4 bases and J lost 4 bases. With respect to this clone: The antigen remains undetermined.

Study-wide findings and caveats: Cytomegalovirus association was assigned to 170 or so TCR beta chains. Usually a TCR sequence was rare, but some public TCRs were found in many donors.

In the PCR, 60 Vbeta and 13 Jbeta primers were used. Assay: immunoSEQ multiplex PCR; the TCRdb copy retains only in-frame clones and omits some. Of some 120,000 clones listed, over 75% are singletons. Sequencing was performed on PBMCs. The chain combines TRBV9 with TRBJ2-4; TRBD2 matches at 8 bases. This TCR derives from a man aged 35-49 years in good health and CMV-seropositive. CDR3 DNA: TGTGCCAGCAGCCCCCGGGAGGGTCATAAAAACATTCAGTACTTC. It specifies CASSPREGHKNIQYF.